This is a list of T cell receptor beta chains from one sample in a study of T cells in Graves' hyperthyroidism and ophthalmopathy. Via MiXCR, TCRdb re-called the multiplex PCR reads, giving one row per CDR3 protein. The profile covers 550,000 to 700,000 distinct CDR3 sequences, with roughly 46% appearing a single time and about 20% taken by the ten largest. Material for sequencing was peripheral blood or thyroid tissue (not recorded which). The receptors derive from an adult woman with Graves' disease, either hyperthyroidism or ophthalmopathy (not recorded which). Both conserved end residues are part of each CDR3. D genes are given only for firm matches. Clone size appears in some rows only: once, few, many, or a class for an expanded clone.

clone_size j_call d_call v_call cdr3_nt cdr3_aa
many TRBJ1-2 TRBD1 TRBV12-3/TRBV12-4 TGTGCCAGCAGTCGAGGGATTTGGGACAGATCTGGCTACACCTTC CASSRGIWDRSGYTF
NA TRBJ1-5 NA TRBV10-3 TGTGCCTCCAGGACAGAGGGTCGAGAGCCCCAGCATTTT CASRTEGREPQHF
many TRBJ2-7 NA TRBV20-1 TGCAGTGCTAGAGATCTGAGGGATAGCGTTAGCTCCTACGAGCAGTACTTC CSARDLRDSVSSYEQYF
few TRBJ1-5 NA TRBV2 TGTGCCAGCATGCAGGGTGAGCAGCCCCAGCATTTT CASMQGEQPQHF
NA TRBJ1-2 TRBD1 TRBV10-3 TGTGCCATTACTGCGACAGGGAGTAGCACTGAACCCTATGGCTACACCTTC CAITATGSSTEPYGYTF
NA TRBJ2-6 NA TRBV10-3 TGTGCCATCAGTGAGTCGGTATTCTTGAGGACTGAAGCTTTC CAISESVFLRTEAF
NA TRBJ2-7 NA TRBV29-1 TGCAGCGTCAGAGGCGGGGGCGGGTACGAGCAGTACTTC CSVRGGGGYEQYF
few TRBJ2-5 NA TRBV2 TGTGCCAGCATTCGGACTGGGACTGGACAAGAGACCCAGTACTTC CASIRTGTGQETQYF
NA TRBJ1-1 NA TRBV2 TGTGCCAGCAGTGAGGGGCCTAGCGGGACTGAAGCTTTCTTT CASSEGPSGTEAFF
once TRBJ1-1 NA TRBV29-1 TGCAGCGTGAGAGTCAGGGACACTGAAGCTTTCTTT CSVRVRDTEAFF
many TRBJ1-2 TRBD1 TRBV4-1 TGCGCCAGCAGCCAAGAGGGGACAGGGGGTTTTTTCGGCTACACCTTC CASSQEGTGGFFGYTF
few TRBJ2-5 NA TRBV29-1 TGCAGTGTTGGGAGGGGGCAAGAGACCCAGTACTTC CSVGRGQETQYF
NA TRBJ2-5 NA TRBV7-9 TGTGCCAGCAGCCAAGAGGGCAGACCTTTCATCCAAGAGACCCAGTACTTC CASSQEGRPFIQETQYF
NA TRBJ1-2 NA TRBV15 TGTGCCACCAGCAGAGATTTGGGCTATAACTATGGCTACACCTTC CATSRDLGYNYGYTF
NA TRBJ2-2 NA TRBV24-1 TGTGCCACCAAAGACCCCCGCTCCGGGGAGCTGTTTTTT CATKDPRSGELFF
many TRBJ1-1 TRBD1 TRBV13 TGTGCCAGCAGCTTAGGGGCAGGGGGCTTCGGAACTGAAGCTTTCTTT CASSLGAGGFGTEAFF
many TRBJ2-5 NA TRBV6-2/TRBV6-3 TGTGCCAGCAGTTACACGGGTCAGAAAGAGACCCAGTACTTC CASSYTGQKETQYF
NA TRBJ1-6 TRBD1 TRBV12-3/TRBV12-4 TGTGCCAGCAGTCACTCGACAGGGGTGTCACCCCTCCACTTT CASSHSTGVSPLHF
many TRBJ1-1 NA TRBV20-1 TGCAGTGCGGGGTGGGGTGGGCCTCCCCTTGAAGCTTTCTTT CSAGWGGPPLEAFF
NA TRBJ1-5 NA TRBV15 TGTGCCACCAGCAGAGATCGCGTTAGGGGATTTGAGCCCCAGCATTTT CATSRDRVRGFEPQHF
few TRBJ2-5 TRBD2 TRBV24-1 TGTGCCACCAGTGACAAGGGACTAGCGGGAGGGGGAGCAGAGACCCAGTACTTC CATSDKGLAGGGAETQYF
NA TRBJ1-5 TRBD1 TRBV4-1 TGCGCCAGCAGCCAAGCAGGGGGAGGCCAGCCCCAGCATTTT CASSQAGGGQPQHF
NA TRBJ1-2 TRBD1 TRBV11-2 TGTGCCAGCAGCAACCGACAGGGATTTACTAACTATGGCTACACCTTC CASSNRQGFTNYGYTF
NA TRBJ1-2 NA TRBV9 TGTGCCAGCAGCTTGAATGGGCTAGCGGACTACGGCTACACCTTC CASSLNGLADYGYTF
NA TRBJ2-7 TRBD1 TRBV6-5 TGTGCCAGCAGTTCCTACGGGACAGGGAAAGACGAGCAGTACTTC CASSSYGTGKDEQYF
few TRBJ1-2 NA TRBV29-1 TGCAGCGTTCGGATGGGGGGCTATGGCTACACCTTC CSVRMGGYGYTF
many TRBJ2-5 TRBD2 TRBV7-2 TGTGCCAGCAGCTCCCAGTCAGTCCTAGCGGGAGGGGAGACCCAGTACTTC CASSSQSVLAGGETQYF
NA TRBJ2-3 NA TRBV5-5 TGTGCCAGCAGCAGATGGACAGTGGTCACAGATACGCAGTATTTT CASSRWTVVTDTQYF
NA TRBJ2-1 NA TRBV3-1 TGTGCCAGCAGCCATACTAGCTGGGGCTCCTACAATGAGCAGTTCTTC CASSHTSWGSYNEQFF
many TRBJ2-7 NA TRBV25-1 TGTGCCAGCGCCCGAGGCTCCCTCTCCGAGCAGTACTTC CASARGSLSEQYF
NA TRBJ2-7 TRBD1 TRBV5-1 TGCGCCAGCAGCTTGGTCCCCGGACAGGGGAATGGCTACGAGCAGTACTTC CASSLVPGQGNGYEQYF
once TRBJ2-7 TRBD1 TRBV25-1 TGTACCAACAGGGGGCCCATCTACGAGCAGTACTTC CTNRGPIYEQYF
many TRBJ1-4 NA TRBV7-9 TGTGCCAGCAGCTTAGCCCCCCGGTGGTCTTCAACTAATGAAAAACTGTTTTTT CASSLAPRWSSTNEKLFF
NA TRBJ1-1 NA TRBV28 TGTGCCAGCACCACTAGGGCAGGGAACACTGAAGCTTTCTTT CASTTRAGNTEAFF
many TRBJ1-1 TRBD1 TRBV5-1 TGCGCCAGCAGCCCTAGACAGGGGGCGCGGAAGAACACTGAAGCTTTCTTT CASSPRQGARKNTEAFF
NA TRBJ2-7 TRBD1 TRBV10-2 TGCGCCAGCACAGAACAGGGGGCCAGGGAGCAGTACTTC CASTEQGAREQYF
few TRBJ2-7 NA TRBV7-2 TGCGCCAGCAGCCAAATACGAGGGATCCACTACGAGCAGTACTTC CASSQIRGIHYEQYF
NA TRBJ1-2 NA TRBV7-6 TGTGCCAGCAGCTTAGGTCCTGACTCCGGCTACACCTTC CASSLGPDSGYTF
NA TRBJ2-2 NA TRBV7-7 TGTGCTAGCAGCTCCGGGACCCGGAACACCGGGGAGCTGTTTTTT CASSSGTRNTGELFF
NA TRBJ1-5 TRBD1 TRBV19 TGTGCCAGTAGCAGGGGGCGTATCGGCAATCAGCCCCAGCATTTT CASSRGRIGNQPQHF
many TRBJ2-7 NA TRBV29-1 TGCAGCGTTGAGGCTACCGACAGACCCTACGAGCAGTACTTC CSVEATDRPYEQYF
many TRBJ1-5 NA TRBV24-1 TGTGCCACCAGTGAAGACAGGTTTAGGCCCCAGCATTTT CATSEDRFRPQHF
NA TRBJ2-7 TRBD1 TRBV29-1 TGCAGCGTTGAACGTCAGGGGGCCTACGAGCAGTACTTC CSVERQGAYEQYF
many TRBJ1-5 NA TRBV14 TGTGCCATCAGGTCCGGAATGAGGGCGGAACGCGCGGGGAGTCAGCCCCAGCATTTT CAIRSGMRAERAGSQPQHF
few TRBJ1-4 NA TRBV28 TGTGCCAGCAGTTTAGGGATCAAGGTTGAAAAACTGTTTTTT CASSLGIKVEKLFF
few TRBJ2-5 NA TRBV7-2 TGTGCCAGCAGCTTAGCCCTACCAGTAACGGGAGAGACCCAGTACTTC CASSLALPVTGETQYF
many TRBJ2-2 NA TRBV29-1 TGCAGCGTTGGGCAGAGTTTGAACACCGGGGAGCTGTTTTTT CSVGQSLNTGELFF
NA TRBJ2-5 NA TRBV10-3 TGTGCCATCAGCGGGAATTCAGGTTCACTACAAGAGACCCAGTACTTC CAISGNSGSLQETQYF
many TRBJ1-5 NA TRBV5-1 TGCGCCAGCAGCTTGGGACAGAATCAGCCCCAGCATTTT CASSLGQNQPQHF
many TRBJ1-1 NA TRBV4-1 TGCGCCAGCAGCCCACACAGGTTAACTGAAGCTTTCTTT CASSPHRLTEAFF
NA TRBJ2-5 NA TRBV7-9 TGCGCCACCCTACAACCACCACAAGAGACCCAGTACTTC CATLQPPQETQYF
many TRBJ2-7 TRBD2 TRBV7-6 TGTGCCAGCAGCCTAACGGGACTAGATAGCTCCTACGAGCAGTACTTC CASSLTGLDSSYEQYF
few TRBJ1-5 NA TRBV30 TGTGCCTGGAGTATGAGTTTAAATCAGCCCCAGCATTTT CAWSMSLNQPQHF
NA TRBJ1-5 TRBD1 TRBV15 TGTGCCACCAGCAGAGAAGGACAGGGTGGGCAGCCCCAGCATTTT CATSREGQGGQPQHF
few TRBJ2-5 TRBD1 TRBV6-5 TGTGCCAGCAGCTCGACAGGGGACGGGACCCAGTACTTC CASSSTGDGTQYF
many TRBJ2-2 NA TRBV20-1 TGCAGTGCTAGTTTCGGGACCGCGACCGGGGAGCTGTTTTTT CSASFGTATGELFF
many TRBJ1-1 NA TRBV27 TGTGCCAGCAGTTCCCCGGGGAACACTGAAGCTTTCTTT CASSSPGNTEAFF
few TRBJ1-2 TRBD1 TRBV19 TGTGCCAGTAGTCCGCGGACTAGCGGGACAGTCTATGGCTACACCTTC CASSPRTSGTVYGYTF
NA TRBJ1-1 NA TRBV7-9 TGTGCCAGCAGTAGTCCGGGAGGCACAGGGACAGCTTTCTTT CASSSPGGTGTAFF
many TRBJ2-7 NA TRBV2 TGTGCCAGTCGAACCAGCGAATACGAGCAGTACTTC CASRTSEYEQYF